A selection of T cell receptor beta chains follows, all from one sample in a study of T cells in Graves' hyperthyroidism and ophthalmopathy. TCRdb re-analysed the multiplex PCR reads in MiXCR, keeping a single row per CDR3 protein. The table lists approximately 300,000 distinct CDR3 sequences, roughly 15% of them singletons. The sample comprised blood. These receptor sequences come from a man between 25 and 39 years old with Graves' hyperthyroidism. Both conserved end residues are part of each CDR3. A D gene is named only where the DNA matches it firmly. Expanded clones get a size class; other rows say once, few or many, or leave the size out.

cdr3_aa,cdr3_nt,v_call,j_call,clone_size,d_call
CSVDGQDNEQFF,TGCAGCGTTGACGGACAGGACAATGAGCAGTTCTTC,TRBV29-1,TRBJ2-1,NA,TRBD1
CASTTAGGGFYEQYF,TGTGCCAGCACGACAGCGGGAGGTGGGTTCTACGAGCAGTACTTC,TRBV6-1,TRBJ2-7,NA,TRBD2
CASSRGTGELFF,TGTGCCAGCAGTCGAGGGACCGGGGAGCTGTTTTTT,TRBV28,TRBJ2-2,many,NA
CASSLSKRGGYTF,TGTGCCAGCAGTTTATCGAAACGAGGTGGCTACACCTTC,TRBV27,TRBJ1-2,NA,NA
CASSLGLAPETQYF,TGTGCCAGCAGCTTGGGACTAGCTCCCGAGACCCAGTACTTC,TRBV7-9,TRBJ2-5,many,TRBD2
CSAMNRGSTEAFF,TGCAGTGCAATGAACAGGGGAAGTACTGAAGCTTTCTTT,TRBV20-1,TRBJ1-1,many,TRBD1
CASRTDQELYNEQFF,TGTGCCAGCAGGACAGATCAAGAATTATACAATGAGCAGTTCTTC,TRBV2,TRBJ2-1,NA,NA
CASSHGTGREKLFF,TGTGCCAGCAGCCACGGGACAGGGCGTGAAAAACTGTTTTTT,TRBV3-1,TRBJ1-4,many,TRBD1
CASSYLDRVYSNQPQHF,TGTGCCAGCAGTTACTTAGACAGGGTCTATAGCAATCAGCCCCAGCATTTT,TRBV12-3/TRBV12-4,TRBJ1-5,few,TRBD1
CASSLVGWNTEAFF,TGTGCCAGCAGCTTAGTAGGTTGGAACACTGAAGCTTTCTTT,TRBV7-2,TRBJ1-1,NA,NA
CASSLGQAGSYEQYF,TGTGCCAGCAGCTTAGGCCAAGCGGGCTCCTACGAGCAGTACTTC,TRBV11-2,TRBJ2-7,NA,NA
CASSQEDPGAVAKNIQYF,TGCGCCAGCAGCCAAGAGGATCCAGGGGCTGTAGCCAAAAACATTCAGTACTTC,TRBV4-1,TRBJ2-4,few,NA
CSVESISKNIQYF,TGCAGCGTTGAATCGATTAGCAAAAACATTCAGTACTTC,TRBV29-1,TRBJ2-4,many,NA
CASSPESPVSRYEQYF,TGTGCCAGCAGCCCCGAATCGCCGGTTTCGAGGTACGAGCAGTACTTC,TRBV7-3,TRBJ2-7,many,NA
CASSLSLSPNGYTF,TGTGCCAGCAGCCTTAGTTTGAGTCCTAATGGCTACACCTTC,TRBV7-2,TRBJ1-2,NA,NA
CAWNQVTDGYTF,TGTGCCTGGAACCAGGTAACGGATGGCTACACCTTC,TRBV30,TRBJ1-2,many,NA
CASSQDFRDGAYEQYF,TGTGCCAGCAGCCAAGATTTTCGGGACGGGGCCTACGAGCAGTACTTC,TRBV3-1,TRBJ2-7,NA,NA
CASSLAGARRGGELFF,TGTGCCAGCAGCCTAGCGGGAGCGCGTCGCGGCGGGGAGCTGTTTTTT,TRBV4-2,TRBJ2-2,few,TRBD2
CASSSPREGQPLYEQYF,TGTGCCAGCAGCTCACCTCGGGAGGGACAGCCGCTTTACGAGCAGTACTTC,TRBV11-2,TRBJ2-7,many,NA
CASAAGGGSTDTQYF,TGTGCCAGCGCGGCGGGAGGAGGGAGCACAGATACGCAGTATTTT,TRBV12-3/TRBV12-4,TRBJ2-3,many,TRBD2
CASSATGGQPQHF,TGTGCCAGTAGTGCCACAGGGGGTCAGCCCCAGCATTTT,TRBV19,TRBJ1-5,NA,TRBD1
CASSFKYSNQPQHF,TGTGCCAGCAGTTTCAAGTATAGCAATCAGCCCCAGCATTTT,TRBV27,TRBJ1-5,many,NA